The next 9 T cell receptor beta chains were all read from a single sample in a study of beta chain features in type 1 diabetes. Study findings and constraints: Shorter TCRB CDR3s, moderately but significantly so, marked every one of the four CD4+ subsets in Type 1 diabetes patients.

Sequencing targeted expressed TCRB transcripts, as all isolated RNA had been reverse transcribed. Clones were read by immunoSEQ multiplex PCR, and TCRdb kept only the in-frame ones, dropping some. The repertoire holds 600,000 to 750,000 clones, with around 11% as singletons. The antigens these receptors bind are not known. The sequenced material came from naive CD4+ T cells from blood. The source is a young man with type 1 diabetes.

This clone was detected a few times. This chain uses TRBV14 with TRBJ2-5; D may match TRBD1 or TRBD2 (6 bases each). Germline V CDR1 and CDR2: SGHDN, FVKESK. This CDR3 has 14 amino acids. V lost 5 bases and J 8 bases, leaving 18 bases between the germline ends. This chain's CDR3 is CASSSRGARRTQYF. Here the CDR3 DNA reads TGTGCCAGCAGCTCAAGGGGGGCCCGGAGAACCCAGTACTTC.

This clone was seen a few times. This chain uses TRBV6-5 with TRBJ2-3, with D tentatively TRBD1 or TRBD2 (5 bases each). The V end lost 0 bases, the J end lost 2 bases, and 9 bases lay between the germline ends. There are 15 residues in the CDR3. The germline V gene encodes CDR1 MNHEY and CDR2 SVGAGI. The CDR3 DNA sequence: TGTGCCAGCAGTTACTCGCCTGGGACCACAGATACGCAGTATTTT. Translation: CASSYSPGTTDTQYF.

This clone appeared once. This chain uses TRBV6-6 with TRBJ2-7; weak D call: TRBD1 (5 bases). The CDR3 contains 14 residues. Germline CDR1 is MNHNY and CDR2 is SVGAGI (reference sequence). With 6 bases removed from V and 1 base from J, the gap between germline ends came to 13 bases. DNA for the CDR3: TGTGCCAGCAGAAGGGGCTCGGTTTCCTACGAGCAGTACTTC. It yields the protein CASRRGSVSYEQYF.

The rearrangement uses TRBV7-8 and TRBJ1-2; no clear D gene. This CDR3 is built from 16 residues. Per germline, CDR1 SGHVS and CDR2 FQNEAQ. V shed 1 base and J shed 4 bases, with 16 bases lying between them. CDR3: CASSLGPTGSSYGYTF. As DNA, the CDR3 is TGTGCCAGCAGCTTAGGGCCAACGGGGTCTTCCTATGGCTACACCTTC.

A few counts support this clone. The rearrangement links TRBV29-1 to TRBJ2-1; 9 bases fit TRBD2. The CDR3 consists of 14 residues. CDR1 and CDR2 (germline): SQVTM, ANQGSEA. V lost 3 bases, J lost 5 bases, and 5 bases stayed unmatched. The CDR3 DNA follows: TGCAGCGTTGAGCGGGGGGGCCCCCACAATGAGCAGTTCTTC. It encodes CSVERGGPHNEQFF.

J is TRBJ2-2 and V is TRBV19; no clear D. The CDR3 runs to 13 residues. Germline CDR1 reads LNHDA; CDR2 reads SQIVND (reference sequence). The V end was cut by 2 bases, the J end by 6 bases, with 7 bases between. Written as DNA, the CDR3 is TGTGCCAGTAGTATACCCCCCCCCGGGGAGCTGTTTTTT. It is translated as CASSIPPPGELFF.

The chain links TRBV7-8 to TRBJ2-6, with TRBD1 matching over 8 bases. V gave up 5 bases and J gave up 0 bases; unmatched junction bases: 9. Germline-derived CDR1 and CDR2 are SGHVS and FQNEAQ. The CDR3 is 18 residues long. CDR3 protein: CASSPRQGILSGANVLTF. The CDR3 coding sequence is TGTGCCAGCAGCCCCCGACAGGGGATCCTCTCTGGGGCCAACGTCCTGACTTTC.

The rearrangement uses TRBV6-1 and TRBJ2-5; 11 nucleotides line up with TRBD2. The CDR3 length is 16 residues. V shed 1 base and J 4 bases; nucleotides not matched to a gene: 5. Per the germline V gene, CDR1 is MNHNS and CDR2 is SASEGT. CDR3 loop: CASSEGGLAARETQYF. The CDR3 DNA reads TGTGCCAGCAGTGAAGGGGGACTAGCGGCTCGAGAGACCCAGTACTTC.

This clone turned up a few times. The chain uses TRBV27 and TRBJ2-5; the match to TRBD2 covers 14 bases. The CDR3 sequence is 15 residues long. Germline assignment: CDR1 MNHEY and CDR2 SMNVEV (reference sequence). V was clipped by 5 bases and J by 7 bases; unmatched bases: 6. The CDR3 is CASSPTSGGAVTQYF. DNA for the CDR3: TGTGCCAGCAGTCCGACTAGCGGGGGGGCGGTGACCCAGTACTTC.